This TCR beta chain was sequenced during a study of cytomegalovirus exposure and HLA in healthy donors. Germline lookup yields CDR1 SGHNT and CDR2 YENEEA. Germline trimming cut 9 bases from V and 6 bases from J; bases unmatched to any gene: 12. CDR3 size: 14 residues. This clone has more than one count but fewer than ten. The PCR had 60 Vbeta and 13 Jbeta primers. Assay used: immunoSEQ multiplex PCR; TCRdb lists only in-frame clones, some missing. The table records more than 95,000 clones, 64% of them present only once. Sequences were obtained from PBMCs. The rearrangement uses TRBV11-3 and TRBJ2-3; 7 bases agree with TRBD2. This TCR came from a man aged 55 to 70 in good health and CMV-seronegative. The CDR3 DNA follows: TGTGCCAGTGACGCGGGACTACAGTGGGATACGCAGTATTTT. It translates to CASDAGLQWDTQYF.